This T cell receptor (beta chain) appears in the sequencing data of a study of blood T cell repertoires in COVID-19. Study background: Samples taken during acute and convalescent COVID-19 were collected in the United States, Italy and Spain.

The CDR3 runs to 14 residues. V lost 1 base and J lost 4, with 10 bases in between. CDR1 is SGHTA and CDR2 is FQGNSA in the germline V gene. In the original processing: Amplifying reference gene primers gave estimates of nucleated cell counts. TCRdb's copy holds only in-frame clones and misses some; the assay was immunoSEQ multiplex PCR. V, J and clone size reflect that table, while D and trimming were determined from the DNA. The sample consists of about 230,000 clones, under 90% of them appearing once. The receptor's source is a man in his forties or fifties with COVID-19, enrolled during active disease. Material for sequencing was peripheral blood. This rearrangement joins TRBV7-2 to TRBJ1-2, with D hard to call. The CDR3 spells CASSLGRVGYGYTF. DNA of the CDR3: TGTGCCAGCAGCTTAGGGAGGGTCGGCTATGGCTACACCTTC.